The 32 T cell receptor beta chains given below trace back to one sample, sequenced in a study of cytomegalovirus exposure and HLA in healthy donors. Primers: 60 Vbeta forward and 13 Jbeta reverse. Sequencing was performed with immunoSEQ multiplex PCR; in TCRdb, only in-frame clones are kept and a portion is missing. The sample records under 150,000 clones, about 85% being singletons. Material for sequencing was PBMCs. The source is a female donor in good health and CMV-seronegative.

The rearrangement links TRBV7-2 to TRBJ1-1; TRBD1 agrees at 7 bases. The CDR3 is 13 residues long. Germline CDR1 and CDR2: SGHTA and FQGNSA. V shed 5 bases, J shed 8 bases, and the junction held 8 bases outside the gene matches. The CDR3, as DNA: TGTGCCAGCAGCCCCAGGGGGGCAAAGGAAGCTTTCTTT. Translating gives CASSPRGAKEAFF. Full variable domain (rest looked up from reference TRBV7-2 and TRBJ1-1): GAGVSQSPSNKVTEKGKDVELRCDPISGHTALYWYRQSLGQGLEFLIYFQGNSAPDKSGLPSDRFSAERTGGSVSTLTIQRTQQEDSAVYLCASSPRGAKEAFFGQGTRLTVV.

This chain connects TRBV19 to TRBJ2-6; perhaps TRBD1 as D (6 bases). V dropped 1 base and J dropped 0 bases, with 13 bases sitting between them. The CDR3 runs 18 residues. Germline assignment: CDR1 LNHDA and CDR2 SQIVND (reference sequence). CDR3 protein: CASSIVTGMVSGANVLTF. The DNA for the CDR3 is TGTGCCAGTAGTATAGTTACAGGGATGGTCTCTGGGGCCAACGTCCTGACTTTC.

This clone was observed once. As DNA, the CDR3 is TGTGCCAGCAGCTTAGAGCTAGCGGCGCGACGGTACAATGAGCAGTTCTTC. Protein product: CASSLELAARRYNEQFF. The V call is TRBV7-2, the J call TRBJ2-1; 7 bases agree with TRBD2. CDR3 length: 17 amino acids. The junction had 10 bases not matched to a gene; V was cut back by 1 base and J by 4 bases. Per the germline V gene, CDR1 is SGHTA and CDR2 is FQGNSA.

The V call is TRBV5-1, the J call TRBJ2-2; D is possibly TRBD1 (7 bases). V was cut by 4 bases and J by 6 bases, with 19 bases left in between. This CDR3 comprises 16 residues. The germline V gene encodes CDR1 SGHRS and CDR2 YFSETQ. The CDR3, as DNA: TGCGCCAGCAGCCCCGGGGGAAATCAGGGGGCCGGGGAGCTGTTTTTT. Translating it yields CASSPGGNQGAGELFF. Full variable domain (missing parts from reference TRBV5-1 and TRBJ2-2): KAGVTQTPRYLIKTRGQQVTLSCSPISGHRSVSWYQQTPGQGLQFLFEYFSETQRNKGNFPGRFSGRQFSNSRSEMNVSTLELGDSALYLCASSPGGNQGAGELFFGEGSRLTVL.

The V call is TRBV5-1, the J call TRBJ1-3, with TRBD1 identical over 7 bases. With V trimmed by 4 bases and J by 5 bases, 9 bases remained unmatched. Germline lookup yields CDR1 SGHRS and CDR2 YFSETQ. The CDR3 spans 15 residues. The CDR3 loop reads CASSTQTGSRNTIYF. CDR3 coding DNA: TGCGCCAGCAGCACCCAGACAGGGTCGAGAAACACCATATATTTT.

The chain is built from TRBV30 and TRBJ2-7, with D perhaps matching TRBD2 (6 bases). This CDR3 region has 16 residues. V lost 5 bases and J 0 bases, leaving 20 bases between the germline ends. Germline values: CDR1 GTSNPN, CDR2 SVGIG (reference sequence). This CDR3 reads CAWAAGLAVYSYEQYF. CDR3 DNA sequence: TGTGCCTGGGCCGCGGGGTTGGCGGTTTACTCCTACGAGCAGTACTTC. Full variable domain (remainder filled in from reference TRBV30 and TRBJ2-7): SQTIHQWPATLVQPVGSPLSLECTVEGTSNPNLYWYRQAAGRGLQLLFYSVGIGQISSEVPQNLSASRPQDRQFILSSKKLLLSDSGFYLCAWAAGLAVYSYEQYFGPGTRLTVT.

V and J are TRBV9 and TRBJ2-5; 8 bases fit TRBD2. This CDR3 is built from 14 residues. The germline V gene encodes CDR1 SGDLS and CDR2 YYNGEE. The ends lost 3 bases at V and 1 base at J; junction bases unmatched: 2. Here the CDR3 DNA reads TGTGCCAGCAGCGGTAGCGGGGCCCAAGAGACCCAGTACTTC. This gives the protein CASSGSGAQETQYF.

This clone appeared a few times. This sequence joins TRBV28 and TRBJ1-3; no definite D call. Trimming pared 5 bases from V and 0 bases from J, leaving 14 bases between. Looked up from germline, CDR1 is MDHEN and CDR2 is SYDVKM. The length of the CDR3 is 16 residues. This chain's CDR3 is CASSPPTLSSGNTIYF. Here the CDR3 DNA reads TGTGCCAGCAGTCCCCCAACTTTGAGCTCTGGAAACACCATATATTTT.

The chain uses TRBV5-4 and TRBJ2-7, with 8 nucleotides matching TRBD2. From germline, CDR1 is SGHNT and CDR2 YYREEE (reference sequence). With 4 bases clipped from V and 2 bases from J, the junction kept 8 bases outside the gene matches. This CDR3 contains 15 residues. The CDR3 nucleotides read TGTGCCAGCAGCCCGGGGGGGGGAACGACCTACGAGCAGTACTTC. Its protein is CASSPGGGTTYEQYF. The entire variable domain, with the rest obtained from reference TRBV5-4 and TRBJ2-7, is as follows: ETGVTQSPTHLIKTRGQQVTLRCSSQSGHNTVSWYQQALGQGPQFIFQYYREEENGRGNFPPRFSGLQFPNYSSELNVNALELDDSALYLCASSPGGGTTYEQYFGPGTRLTVT.

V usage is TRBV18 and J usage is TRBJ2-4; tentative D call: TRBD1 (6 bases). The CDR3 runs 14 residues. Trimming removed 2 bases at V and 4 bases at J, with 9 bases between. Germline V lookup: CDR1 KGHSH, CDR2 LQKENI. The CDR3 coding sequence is TGTGCCAGCTCACCAAGGGACACTAAAAACATTCAGTACTTC. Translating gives CASSPRDTKNIQYF.

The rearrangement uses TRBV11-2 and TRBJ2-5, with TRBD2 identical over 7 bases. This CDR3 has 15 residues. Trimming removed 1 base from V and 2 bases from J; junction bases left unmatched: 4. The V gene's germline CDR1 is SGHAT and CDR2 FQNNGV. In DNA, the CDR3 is TGTGCCAGCAGCTTAGTGGCTAGCGGACAAGAGACCCAGTACTTC. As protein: CASSLVASGQETQYF.

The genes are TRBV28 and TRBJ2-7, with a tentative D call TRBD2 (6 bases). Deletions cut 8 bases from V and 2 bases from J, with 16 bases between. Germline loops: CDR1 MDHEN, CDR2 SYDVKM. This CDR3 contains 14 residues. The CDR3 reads CASVTGGATYEQYF. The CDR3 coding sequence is TGTGCCAGCGTGACGGGCGGGGCGACCTACGAGCAGTACTTC.

The CDR3 loop is CASSVSAGSSYEQYF. The DNA of the CDR3 is TGTGCCAGCAGCGTTAGTGCGGGCAGCTCCTACGAGCAGTACTTC. The J gene is TRBJ2-7, the V gene TRBV9; a possible D gene is TRBD2 (5 bases). Germline V CDR1 and CDR2: SGDLS, YYNGEE. This CDR3 has 15 residues. The V gene lost 2 bases and the J gene lost 0 bases, with 12 bases spanning the gap.

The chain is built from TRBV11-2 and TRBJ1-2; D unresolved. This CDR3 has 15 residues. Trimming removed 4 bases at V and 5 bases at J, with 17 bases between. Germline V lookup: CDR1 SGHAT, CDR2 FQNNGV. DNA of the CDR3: TGTGCCAGCAGCTCAATCTGGCGGGGAAGTTATGGCTACACCTTC. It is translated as CASSSIWRGSYGYTF.

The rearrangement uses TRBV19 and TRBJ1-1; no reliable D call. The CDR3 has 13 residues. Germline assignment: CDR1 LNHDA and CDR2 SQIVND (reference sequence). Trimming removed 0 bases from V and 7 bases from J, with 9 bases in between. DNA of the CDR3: TGTGCCAGTAGTATAGATCGGCAGGTTGAAGCTTTCTTT. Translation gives CASSIDRQVEAFF.

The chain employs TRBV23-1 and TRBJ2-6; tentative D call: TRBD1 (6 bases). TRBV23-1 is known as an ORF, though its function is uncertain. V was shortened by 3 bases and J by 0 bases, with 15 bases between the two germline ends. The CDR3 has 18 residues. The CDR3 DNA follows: TGCGCCAGCAGTCAGGTAAGACAGGCCGCCTCTGGGGCCAACGTCCTGACTTTC. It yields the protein CASSQVRQAASGANVLTF.

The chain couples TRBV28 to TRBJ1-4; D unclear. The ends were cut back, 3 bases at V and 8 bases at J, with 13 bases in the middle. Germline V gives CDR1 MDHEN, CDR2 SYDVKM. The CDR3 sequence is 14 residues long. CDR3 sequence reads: CASSLDGRAEKLFF. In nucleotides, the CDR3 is TGTGCCAGCAGTTTGGACGGGAGGGCCGAAAAACTGTTTTTT.

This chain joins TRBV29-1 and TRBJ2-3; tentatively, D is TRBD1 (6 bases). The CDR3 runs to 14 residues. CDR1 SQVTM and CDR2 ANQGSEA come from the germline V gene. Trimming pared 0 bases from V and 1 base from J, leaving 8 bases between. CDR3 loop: CSVEEGARTDTQYF. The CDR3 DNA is TGCAGCGTTGAAGAGGGGGCGCGCACAGATACGCAGTATTTT.

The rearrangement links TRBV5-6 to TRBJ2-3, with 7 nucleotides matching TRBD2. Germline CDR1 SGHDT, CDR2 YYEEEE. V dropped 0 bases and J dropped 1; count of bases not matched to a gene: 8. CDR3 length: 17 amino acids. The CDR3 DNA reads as TGTGCCAGCAGCTTGGAACAGTTGGCGGGAGGCACAGATACGCAGTATTTT. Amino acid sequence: CASSLEQLAGGTDTQYF.

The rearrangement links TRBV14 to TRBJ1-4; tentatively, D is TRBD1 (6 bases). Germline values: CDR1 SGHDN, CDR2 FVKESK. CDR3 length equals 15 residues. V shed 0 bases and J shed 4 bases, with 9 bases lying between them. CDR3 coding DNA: TGTGCCAGCAGCCAAGATAAACAGGGTAATGAAAAACTGTTTTTT. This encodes CASSQDKQGNEKLFF.

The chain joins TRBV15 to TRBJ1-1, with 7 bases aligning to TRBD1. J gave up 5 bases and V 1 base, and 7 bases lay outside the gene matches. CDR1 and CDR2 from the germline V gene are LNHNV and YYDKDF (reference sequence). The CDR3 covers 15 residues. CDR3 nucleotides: TGTGCCACCAGCAGAGTAGGGAGACAGGGTACTGAAGCTTTCTTT. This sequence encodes CATSRVGRQGTEAFF.

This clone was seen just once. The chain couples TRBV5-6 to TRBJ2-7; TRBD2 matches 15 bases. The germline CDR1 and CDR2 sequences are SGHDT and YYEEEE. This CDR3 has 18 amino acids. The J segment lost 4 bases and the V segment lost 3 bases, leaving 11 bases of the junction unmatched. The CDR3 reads CASSSGLAGGPYVYEQYF. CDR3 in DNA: TGTGCCAGCAGCTCAGGACTAGCGGGAGGGCCGTATGTGTACGAGCAGTACTTC.

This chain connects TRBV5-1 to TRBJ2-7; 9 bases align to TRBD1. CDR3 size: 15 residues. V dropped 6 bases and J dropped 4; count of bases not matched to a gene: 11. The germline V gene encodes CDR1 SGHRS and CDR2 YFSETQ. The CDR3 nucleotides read TGCGCCAGCAAGCCGAGCGGACAGGGGACTTACGAGCAGTACTTC. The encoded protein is CASKPSGQGTYEQYF.

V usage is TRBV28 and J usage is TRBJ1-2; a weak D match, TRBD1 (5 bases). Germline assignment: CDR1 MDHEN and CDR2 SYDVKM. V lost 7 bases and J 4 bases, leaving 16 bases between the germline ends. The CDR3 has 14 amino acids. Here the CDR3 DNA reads TGTGCCAGCACTCCGCGACAGCGCATCTATGGCTACACCTTC. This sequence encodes CASTPRQRIYGYTF.

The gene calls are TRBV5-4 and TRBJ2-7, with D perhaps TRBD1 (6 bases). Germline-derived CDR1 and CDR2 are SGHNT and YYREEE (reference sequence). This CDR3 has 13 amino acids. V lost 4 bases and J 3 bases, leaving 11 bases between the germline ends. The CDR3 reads CASSPGTNYEQYF. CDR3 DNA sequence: TGTGCCAGCAGCCCCGGGACAAACTACGAGCAGTACTTC.

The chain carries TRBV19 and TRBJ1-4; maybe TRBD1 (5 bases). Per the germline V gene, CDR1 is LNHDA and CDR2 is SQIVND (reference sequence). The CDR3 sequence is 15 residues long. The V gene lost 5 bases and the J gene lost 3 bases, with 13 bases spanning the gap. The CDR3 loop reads CASSDRTQANEKLFF. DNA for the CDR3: TGTGCCAGTAGTGATCGGACACAGGCTAATGAAAAACTGTTTTTT.

The CDR3 nucleotides read TGCGCCAGCAGCGGCGGGACAGGGGGGAATCAGCCCCAGCATTTT. It yields the protein CASSGGTGGNQPQHF. This chain links TRBV5-1 with TRBJ1-5, with TRBD1 identical over 11 bases. This CDR3 is built from 15 residues. V lost 4 bases to trimming and J lost 4 bases; unmatched junction nucleotides: 4. CDR1 is SGHRS and CDR2 is YFSETQ in the germline V gene.

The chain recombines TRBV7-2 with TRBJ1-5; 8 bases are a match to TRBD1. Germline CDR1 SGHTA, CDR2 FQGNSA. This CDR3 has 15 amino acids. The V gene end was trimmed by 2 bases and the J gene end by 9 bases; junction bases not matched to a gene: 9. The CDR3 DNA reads TGTGCCAGCAGCTTAACGGCAGGGGGCTATCCGCCCCAGCATTTT. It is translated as CASSLTAGGYPPQHF. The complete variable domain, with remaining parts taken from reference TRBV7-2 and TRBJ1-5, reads GAGVSQSPSNKVTEKGKDVELRCDPISGHTALYWYRQSLGQGLEFLIYFQGNSAPDKSGLPSDRFSAERTGGSVSTLTIQRTQQEDSAVYLCASSLTAGGYPPQHFGDGTRLSIL.

CDR3: CASGTDLRIIAGGHHGELFF. CDR3 nucleotides: TGTGCTAGTGGTACCGACCTCCGGATAATAGCGGGGGGGCATCACGGGGAGCTGTTTTTT. The chain uses TRBV12-5 and TRBJ2-2; 11 bases match TRBD2. Trimming took 5 bases from V and 7 from J; bases not matched to a gene: 21. The CDR3 sequence is 20 residues long. The germline gives CDR1 LGHNT, CDR2 FRNRAP. Combining the CDR3 with reference TRBV12-5 and TRBJ2-2 gives the whole variable domain DARVTQTPRHKVTEMGQEVTMRCQPILGHNTVFWYRQTMMQGLELLAYFRNRAPLDDSGMPKDRFSAEMPDATLATLKIQPSEPRDSAVYFCASGTDLRIIAGGHHGELFFGEGSRLTVL.

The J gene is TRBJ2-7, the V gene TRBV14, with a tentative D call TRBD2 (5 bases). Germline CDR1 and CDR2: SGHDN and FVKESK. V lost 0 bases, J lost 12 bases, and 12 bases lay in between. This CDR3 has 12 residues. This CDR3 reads CASSQDLRVRYF. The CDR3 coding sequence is TGTGCCAGCAGCCAAGATCTGCGGGTACGGTACTTC.

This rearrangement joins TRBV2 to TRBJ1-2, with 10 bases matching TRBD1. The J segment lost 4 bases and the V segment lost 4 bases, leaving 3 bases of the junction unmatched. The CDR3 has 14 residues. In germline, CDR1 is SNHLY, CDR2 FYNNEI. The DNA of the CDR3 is TGTGCCAGCAGTGCCCGGACAGGGGGCTATGGCTACACCTTC. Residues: CASSARTGGYGYTF.

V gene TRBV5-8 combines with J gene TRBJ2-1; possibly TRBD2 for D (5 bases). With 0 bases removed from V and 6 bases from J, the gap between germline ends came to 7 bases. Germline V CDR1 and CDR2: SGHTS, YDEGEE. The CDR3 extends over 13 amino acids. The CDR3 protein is CASSLGLLNEQFF. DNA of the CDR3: TGTGCCAGCAGCTTGGGACTACTCAATGAGCAGTTCTTC.